This T cell receptor beta chain was obtained from a study of regulatory T cells in long-lasting Graves disease. About the study: Under 3 months of antithyroid drugs had been taken by newly diagnosed Graves' patients.

Germline V lookup: CDR1 SGDLS, CDR2 YYNGEE. V was cut by 4 bases and J by 1 base, with 15 bases left in between. The CDR3 covers 16 residues. Indicated time point: newly diagnosed GD, antithyroid drugs for less than 3 months. Making the TCR library involved RNA that had been extracted from PBMCs. Both iRepertoire HTBI primers and Arm-PCR of CDR3 regions were used to build the TCR beta libraries. One entry per CDR3 protein results from TCRdb running MiXCR on the multiplex PCR reads. The sample records just over 600,000 distinct CDR3 sequences, approximately 15% being singletons. These data were also filed under a second study, of T cells in Graves' hyperthyroidism and ophthalmopathy. That report notes: Blood also showed most of the thyroid clonotypes that were expanded above 0.001.

This specimen was peripheral blood mononuclear cells (PBMCs), taken at new diagnosis, from a patient treated with antithyroid drugs. This rearrangement joins TRBV9 to TRBJ1-3; tentative D call: TRBD1 (5 bases). The origin of this receptor is a woman under 40 with Graves disease. CDR3 sequence (DNA): TGTGCCAGCAGCTCCGGTGGGGCACCATCTGGAAACACCATATATTTT. As protein: CASSSGGAPSGNTIYF. Drawing the rest from reference TRBV9 and TRBJ1-3, the complete variable domain is DSGVTQTPKHLITATGQRVTLRCSPRSGDLSVYWYQQSLDQGLQFLIQYYNGEERAKGNILERFSAQQFPDLHSELNLSSLELGDSALYFCASSSGGAPSGNTIYFGEGSWLTVV.